The next 31 T cell receptor beta chains were all read from a single sample in a study of blood T cell repertoires in COVID-19. The data were produced by immunoSEQ multiplex PCR, yet TCRdb's version contains in-frame clones alone and is incomplete. The data show roughly 190,000 clones, 84% seen once. The material sequenced was peripheral blood. These receptors came from a man aged 25 to 40 with active or convalescent COVID-19.

Here the CDR3 reads CATSDAAVFGELFF. The DNA of the CDR3 is TGTGCCACCAGTGATGCCGCGGTTTTCGGGGAGCTGTTTTTT. The genes are TRBV24-1 and TRBJ2-2, with D unclear. The germline V gene encodes CDR1 KGHDR and CDR2 SFDVKD. CDR3 length: 14 amino acids. V lost 3 bases and J lost 7, with 11 bases in between.

This chain connects TRBV12-3 or TRBV12-4 to TRBJ2-7; D possibly corresponds to TRBD2 (6 bases). The CDR3 totals 12 residues. Deletions cut 0 bases from V and 6 bases from J, with 6 bases between. The CDR3 loop is CASSLAGGEQYV. The CDR3 nucleotides read TGTGCCAGCAGTTTAGCGGGGGGCGAGCAGTACGTC.

The chain carries TRBV7-2 and TRBJ1-5; D remains ambiguous. The CDR3 is 14 residues long. V lost 6 bases and J 1 base, leaving 10 bases between the germline ends. From germline, CDR1 is SGHTA and CDR2 FQGNSA. This CDR3 reads CASRLDGSNQPQHF. DNA for the CDR3: TGTGCCAGCAGACTCGACGGGAGCAATCAGCCCCAGCATTTT.

Details on this clone: Distinct nucleotide sequences in the sample also encode this CDR3. The chain combines TRBV18 with TRBJ2-3, with 9 bases identical to TRBD2. The CDR3 length is 16 residues. V lost 0 bases to trimming and J lost 0 bases; unmatched junction nucleotides: 1. Germline-derived CDR1 and CDR2 are KGHSH and LQKENI. The CDR3 here is CASSPPRGGSTDTQYF. The CDR3, as DNA: TGTGCCAGCTCACCACCGCGGGGGGGGAGCACAGATACGCAGTATTTT.

The rearrangement links TRBV19 to TRBJ2-1; possible D gene TRBD1, 6 bases. The CDR3 has 14 amino acids. The V end lost 7 bases, the J end lost 9 bases, and 19 bases lay between the germline ends. Germline values: CDR1 LNHDA, CDR2 SQIVND (reference sequence). Here the CDR3 reads CASTQGLGRLEQFF. As DNA, the CDR3 is TGTGCCAGTACCCAGGGGTTAGGAAGGCTTGAGCAGTTCTTC.

This clone was detected a few times. The chain combines TRBV19 with TRBJ1-4, with D maybe TRBD1 (6 bases). The CDR3 has 16 amino acids. Germline-derived CDR1 and CDR2 are LNHDA and SQIVND (reference sequence). V lost 6 bases, J lost 4 bases, and 18 bases lay in between. The CDR3 loop is CASRDPRQALNEKLFF. In DNA, the CDR3 is TGTGCCAGTAGGGATCCCAGACAGGCCCTTAATGAAAAACTGTTTTTT.

The gene calls are TRBV5-1 and TRBJ1-1; the D is unclear. The CDR3 is 15 amino acids. Trimming took off 0 bases at V and 4 bases at J, with 13 bases between the two ends. CDR1 is SGHRS and CDR2 is YFSETQ in the germline V gene. DNA of the CDR3: TGCGCCAGCAGCTTGGGGGTTATCCCTAGCACTGAAGCTTTCTTT. This encodes CASSLGVIPSTEAFF.

The table lists this clone with a count of one. This chain uses TRBV28 with TRBJ2-7, with TRBD2 identical over 10 bases. The CDR3 has 15 amino acids. Germline V gene data show CDR1 as MDHEN and CDR2 as SYDVKM. Trimming at V came to 3 bases and at J to 9 bases, leaving 11 bases not matched to a gene. The CDR3 here is CASSFIKRGGFVQYV. CDR3 DNA: TGTGCCAGCAGTTTTATAAAGCGGGGGGGTTTTGTGCAGTACGTC.

This chain connects TRBV18 to TRBJ1-5; 8 nucleotides align to TRBD1. Germline V lookup: CDR1 KGHSH, CDR2 LQKENI. J was trimmed by 0 bases and V by 3 bases; bases with no gene match: 4. This CDR3 has 16 amino acids. In nucleotides, the CDR3 is TGTGCCAGCTCACCGGCACAGGGGGATAGCAATCAGCCCCAGCATTTT. It is translated as CASSPAQGDSNQPQHF.

The chain employs TRBV6-1 and TRBJ1-5; a weak D match, TRBD1 (6 bases). CDR3 length: 15 residues. Deletions cut 3 bases from V and 7 bases from J, with 16 bases between. Per germline, CDR1 MNHNS and CDR2 SASEGT. The CDR3 loop is CASSDTPQGWQPQHF. The CDR3 coding sequence is TGTGCCAGCAGTGATACGCCACAGGGATGGCAGCCCCAGCATTTT.

This rearrangement joins TRBV27 to TRBJ2-2, with 8 bases lining up with TRBD2. The germline CDR1 and CDR2 sequences are MNHEY and SMNVEV (reference sequence). This CDR3 is built from 21 residues. Unmatched junction bases numbered 20, after V lost 5 bases and J lost 0 bases. In nucleotides, the CDR3 is TGTGCCAGCAGTCTCCGTCCCCCAGCGGGGGCACCCCCAGCGAACACCGGGGAGCTGTTTTTT. The encoded protein is CASSLRPPAGAPPANTGELFF.

CDR3 sequence: CASSIRRAGEQYF. The CDR3 nucleotides read TGTGCCAGCAGTATCCGGAGGGCCGGCGAGCAGTACTTC. The chain couples TRBV27 to TRBJ2-7; TRBD2 might be the D (6 bases). CDR1 is MNHEY, CDR2 SMNVEV, per germline (reference sequence). V shed 5 bases and J shed 6 bases, with 14 bases lying between them. The CDR3 length is 13 residues.

This sequence joins TRBV24-1 and TRBJ1-2; 9 nucleotides align to TRBD1. Germline loops: CDR1 KGHDR, CDR2 SFDVKD. The CDR3 has 15 residues. The V gene end was trimmed by 5 bases and the J gene end by 4 bases; junction bases not matched to a gene: 7. The CDR3 spells CATSAPGQGGYGYTF. Here the CDR3 DNA reads TGTGCCACCAGTGCCCCGGGACAGGGCGGCTATGGCTACACCTTC.

The V call is TRBV3-1 (or the pseudogene TRBV3-2), the J call TRBJ1-5; D is unclear. The CDR3 is made up of 13 amino acids. Germline V gives CDR1 LGHDT, CDR2 YNNKEL (reference sequence). Trimming shortened V by 1 base and J by 7 bases, and 8 bases separated the two germline ends. The CDR3 nucleotides read TGTGCCAGCAGCCAAGGGGCAGGCCAGCCCCAGCATTTT. This sequence encodes CASSQGAGQPQHF.

The chain joins TRBV28 to TRBJ1-5, with D possibly matching TRBD1 (5 bases). The germline V gene encodes CDR1 MDHEN and CDR2 SYDVKM. V lost 8 bases and J 2 bases, leaving 13 bases between the germline ends. The CDR3 covers 14 residues. The CDR3 bases are TGTGCCAGCGTCCCAGGAGGGGGCAATCAGCCCCAGCATTTT. Amino acids: CASVPGGGNQPQHF. The full variable domain, with the rest looked up from reference TRBV28 and TRBJ1-5, is DVKVTQSSRYLVKRTGEKVFLECVQDMDHENMFWYRQDPGLGLRLIYFSYDVKMKEKGDIPEGYSVSREKKERFSLILESASTNQTSMYLCASVPGGGNQPQHFGDGTRLSIL.

The count of this clone is one. This rearrangement joins TRBV29-1 to TRBJ2-2; 11 nucleotides align to TRBD1. Germline loops: CDR1 SQVTM, CDR2 ANQGSEA. V trimming: 7 bases; J trimming: 5 bases; junction bases outside the gene matches: 3. The CDR3 contains 13 residues. CDR3 sequence: CSADRGLTGELFF. The CDR3 DNA is TGCAGCGCGGACAGGGGGCTTACCGGGGAGCTGTTTTTT.

J is TRBJ1-3 and V is TRBV27, with D unresolved. Per the germline V gene, CDR1 is MNHEY and CDR2 is SMNVEV (reference sequence). V was cut by 5 bases and J by 0 bases, with 5 bases left in between. The CDR3 has 13 residues. The CDR3 DNA is TGTGCCAGCAGTCCCTCCTCTGGAAACACCATATATTTT. Protein sequence: CASSPSSGNTIYF.

The chain employs TRBV5-4 and TRBJ1-3; tentatively, D is TRBD1 (5 bases). The CDR3 length is 13 residues. With 3 bases removed from V and 3 bases from J, the gap between germline ends came to 7 bases. CDR1 is SGHNT, CDR2 YYREEE, per germline (reference sequence). DNA of the CDR3: TGTGCCAGCAGCTGGGGGGTTGGAAACACCATATATTTT. This sequence encodes CASSWGVGNTIYF.

The chain combines TRBV4-3 with TRBJ2-7; 11 bases are shared with TRBD2. Per germline, CDR1 LGHNA and CDR2 YSLEER. The junction had 3 bases not matched to a gene; V was cut back by 3 bases and J by 2 bases. The CDR3 sequence is 15 residues long. CDR3 region: CASSQVAGGAYEQYF. The CDR3 DNA reads as TGCGCCAGCAGCCAGGTAGCGGGGGGGGCCTACGAGCAGTACTTC.

This chain joins TRBV5-1 and TRBJ1-1; 12 bases are a match to TRBD1. The V and J ends lost 0 bases and 4 bases, in that order; junction bases with no gene match: 4. Germline-derived CDR1 and CDR2 are SGHRS and YFSETQ. The CDR3 covers 16 residues. The CDR3 sequence is CASSLAGTGGGTEAFF. The DNA of the CDR3 is TGCGCCAGCAGCTTGGCGGGGACAGGGGGCGGCACTGAAGCTTTCTTT.

V gene TRBV19 combines with J gene TRBJ2-1; TRBD2 agrees at 8 bases. J lost 7 bases, V lost 5 bases, and 13 bases had no gene match. The CDR3 spans 16 residues. CDR1 is LNHDA and CDR2 is SQIVND in the germline V gene (reference sequence). CDR3 sequence: CASSPHRGGEGNEQFF. The CDR3, as DNA: TGTGCCAGTAGTCCGCACCGGGGGGGAGAAGGGAATGAGCAGTTCTTC.

The CDR3 here is CASSSNRGTEQYF. The CDR3 nucleotides read TGTGCCAGCAGTTCCAACAGGGGCACCGAGCAGTACTTC. This chain connects TRBV27 to TRBJ2-7, with 7 nucleotides matching TRBD1. The germline gives CDR1 MNHEY, CDR2 SMNVEV (reference sequence). The CDR3 runs 13 residues. V dropped 4 bases and J dropped 6; count of bases not matched to a gene: 6.

The chain combines TRBV9 with TRBJ2-3, with D hard to call. Germline V gene data show CDR1 as SGDLS and CDR2 as YYNGEE. There are 15 residues in the CDR3. The V and J ends lost 0 bases and 0 bases respectively, with 8 bases between them. Here the CDR3 DNA reads TGTGCCAGCAGCGTAGCTTCCCGGAGCACAGATACGCAGTATTTT. The encoded protein is CASSVASRSTDTQYF.

This clone was picked up a small number of times. V is TRBV11-3 and J is TRBJ2-7; weak D call: TRBD2 (5 bases). V was shortened by 5 bases and J by 6 bases, with 14 bases between the two germline ends. This CDR3 is 13 amino acids long. Germline CDR1 reads SGHNT; CDR2 reads YENEEA. This CDR3 is CASSPSGNTEQYF. CDR3 DNA: TGTGCCAGCAGCCCCTCCGGGAACACCGAGCAGTACTTC.

The V and J genes are TRBV14 and TRBJ1-6; no clear D gene. In germline, CDR1 is SGHDN, CDR2 FVKESK. Deletions cut 3 bases from V and 14 bases from J, with 11 bases between. The CDR3 contains 12 residues. CDR3: CASSHRAAALHF. The CDR3 coding sequence is TGTGCCAGCAGCCATAGAGCAGCGGCCCTCCACTTT.

The V gene is TRBV7-9, the J gene TRBJ1-2; D is uncertain. V dropped 2 bases and J dropped 4 bases, with 5 bases sitting between them. The CDR3 loop spans 12 amino acids. In germline, CDR1 is SEHNR, CDR2 FQNEAQ (reference sequence). CDR3 region: CASSLSSYGYTF. The CDR3 nucleotides are TGTGCCAGCAGCTTATCCAGCTATGGCTACACCTTC. Looking up the rest from reference TRBV7-9 and TRBJ1-2 gives the full variable domain: DTGVSQNPRHKITKRGQNVTFRCDPISEHNRLYWYRQTLGQGPEFLTYFQNEAQLEKSRLLSDRFSAERPKGSFSTLEIQRTEQGDSAMYLCASSLSSYGYTFGSGTRLTVV.

V and J are TRBV5-1 and TRBJ1-1, with 9 bases identical to TRBD1. V was pared by 4 bases and J by 3 bases, with 4 bases of the junction left unmatched. The germline CDR1 and CDR2 sequences are SGHRS and YFSETQ. This CDR3 spans 14 amino acids. The CDR3, as DNA: TGCGCCAGCAGCGAACAGGGGGCGGACACTGAAGCTTTCTTT. It specifies CASSEQGADTEAFF.

The chain combines TRBV6-5 with TRBJ1-5, with D maybe TRBD1 (5 bases). Between the trimmed V and J ends, which lost 7 bases and 5 bases, there was a span of 18 bases. Germline V gene sequence: CDR1 MNHEY, CDR2 SVGAGI. There are 15 residues in the CDR3. The CDR3 DNA follows: TGTGCCAGCACCACGGACGGGGGAGGGTATCAGCCCCAGCATTTT. Its protein product is CASTTDGGGYQPQHF.

CDR3 sequence reads: CASSLSVGQPQHF. CDR3 in DNA: TGTGCCAGCAGTTTAAGTGTCGGTCAGCCCCAGCATTTT. V usage is TRBV12-3 or TRBV12-4 and J usage is TRBJ1-5, with D hard to call. V lost 2 bases to trimming and J lost 6 bases, with 8 bases between them. The CDR3 sequence is 13 residues long.

The rearrangement joins TRBV6-6 to TRBJ1-5; weak D call: TRBD1 (6 bases). The CDR3 is made up of 16 amino acids. Trimming cost V 2 bases and J 3 bases, with 14 bases left between them. Germline V gene lookup returns CDR1 MNHNY and CDR2 SVGAGI (reference sequence). CDR3 sequence reads: CASSYPNRDPNQPQHF. The CDR3 DNA reads as TGTGCCAGCAGTTACCCCAACAGGGACCCCAATCAGCCCCAGCATTTT.

The genes are TRBV4-1 and TRBJ2-3, with TRBD2 matching over 9 bases. Trimming took 4 bases from V and 0 from J; bases not matched to a gene: 8. Germline values: CDR1 MGHRA, CDR2 YSYEKL. The CDR3 sequence is 17 residues long. This CDR3 reads CASSLTVTSGSTDTQYF. The CDR3 nucleotides are TGCGCCAGCAGCCTGACGGTGACTAGCGGAAGCACAGATACGCAGTATTTT.